What follows are 13 T cell receptor beta chains derived from one specimen sequenced in a study of shared clonotypes between healthy human individuals. Assay: immunoSEQ multiplex PCR; the TCRdb copy retains only in-frame clones and omits some. This table has 2 million to 3 million clones, approximately 93% appearing once. The source material was naive CD4+ T cells from PBMCs. Subset indicated: CD45RA+ positively selected. Source of these receptors: a man between 18 and 35 years old in good health. Some clones in this sample may be carry-over from other donors' samples.

The chain carries TRBV28 and TRBJ1-2, with a possible D match to TRBD1 (5 bases). The CDR3 has 14 residues. Trimming stripped 1 base from V and 5 bases from J, with 11 bases between. CDR1 MDHEN and CDR2 SYDVKM come from the germline V gene. The CDR3 is CASSLSRVGYGYTF. For the CDR3, the DNA is TGTGCCAGCAGTTTATCCAGGGTAGGATATGGCTACACCTTC.

This clone was counted once. The chain carries TRBV5-1 and TRBJ1-4; 7 bases are a match to TRBD1. This CDR3 has 16 residues. CDR1 SGHRS and CDR2 YFSETQ come from the germline V gene. The junction had 10 bases not matched to a gene; V was cut back by 0 bases and J by 8 bases. The CDR3 here is CASSLVGGRGREKLFF. CDR3 bases: TGCGCCAGCAGCTTGGTAGGGGGCAGGGGCAGAGAAAAACTGTTTTTT.

As concerns this clone: Other DNA sequences in this sample translate to the same CDR3. The chain has TRBV2 and TRBJ1-5; a possible D gene is TRBD1 (5 bases). Germline lookup yields CDR1 SNHLY and CDR2 FYNNEI. The CDR3 sequence is 15 residues long. The V end was cut by 1 base, the J end by 5 bases, with 12 bases between. As DNA, the CDR3 is TGTGCCAGCAGTGAAGATGCGGGAGGGGATCAGCCCCAGCATTTT. This translates into CASSEDAGGDQPQHF.

The chain uses TRBV19 and TRBJ1-4; the D is unclear. Per germline, CDR1 LNHDA and CDR2 SQIVND (reference sequence). The CDR3 consists of 13 residues. The ends were cut back, 6 bases at V and 8 bases at J, with 13 bases in the middle. The CDR3 reads CASSLASYEKLFF. The CDR3 coding sequence is TGTGCCAGTAGCTTAGCGTCTTACGAAAAACTGTTTTTT. Complete variable domain (other parts from reference TRBV19 and TRBJ1-4): DGGITQSPKYLFRKEGQNVTLSCEQNLNHDAMYWYRQDPGQGLRLIYYSQIVNDFQKGDIAEGYSVSREKKESFPLTVTSAQKNPTAFYLCASSLASYEKLFFGSGTQLSVL.

This chain links TRBV4-3 with TRBJ2-7; tentatively, D is TRBD2 (6 bases). Germline CDR1 LGHNA, CDR2 YSLEER. CDR3 length: 15 residues. V was cut by 3 bases and J by 2 bases, with 14 bases left in between. The CDR3: CASSQEGFGAYEQYF. Here the CDR3 DNA reads TGCGCCAGCAGCCAGGAGGGTTTTGGGGCCTACGAGCAGTACTTC.

The genes are TRBV15 and TRBJ2-6; tentatively, D is TRBD1 (5 bases). CDR3 length equals 21 residues. Germline assignment: CDR1 LNHNV and CDR2 YYDKDF (reference sequence). Trimming cost V 0 bases and J 0 bases, with 21 bases left between them. CDR3 residues: CATSRDWGSPPKVSGANVLTF. As DNA, the CDR3 is TGTGCCACCAGCAGAGATTGGGGCAGTCCTCCCAAAGTCTCTGGGGCCAACGTCCTGACTTTC.

The CDR3 region has the DNA TGTGCTAGTGCCATCGGGACTAGCGGGAGTGGCGGCACAGATACGCAGTATTTT. Residues: CASAIGTSGSGGTDTQYF. This sequence joins TRBV12-5 and TRBJ2-3, with TRBD2 identical over 14 bases. V was pared by 7 bases and J by 1 base, with 10 bases of the junction left unmatched. The CDR3 extends over 18 amino acids. CDR1 is LGHNT, CDR2 FRNRAP, per germline.

This clone turned up a few times. Other nucleotide sequences in the sample specify the same CDR3. This rearrangement joins TRBV27 to TRBJ1-2, with TRBD1 matching over 7 bases. V trimming: 5 bases; J trimming: 2 bases; junction bases outside the gene matches: 5. This CDR3 has 14 amino acids. In germline, CDR1 is MNHEY, CDR2 SMNVEV (reference sequence). The chain's CDR3 is CASSPLTGNYGYTF. The DNA for the CDR3 is TGTGCCAGCAGTCCGTTGACAGGGAACTATGGCTACACCTTC.

This clone was seen once. The J gene is TRBJ2-1, the V gene TRBV4-3, with 16 bases identical to TRBD2. V shed 1 base, J shed 3 bases, and the junction held 6 bases outside the gene matches. The CDR3 extends over 19 amino acids. CDR1 and CDR2 (germline): LGHNA, YSLEER. CDR3 sequence (DNA): TGCGCCAGCAGCCAAGTGGGACTAGCGGGAGGGTTCCTCTACAATGAGCAGTTCTTC. Its translation is CASSQVGLAGGFLYNEQFF.

CDR3 residues: CASSEGWAQEAGELFF. The CDR3 DNA reads TGTGCCAGCAGTGAAGGTTGGGCTCAAGAGGCCGGGGAGCTGTTTTTT. The gene calls are TRBV25-1 and TRBJ2-2; D gene ambiguous. There are 16 residues in the CDR3. Trimming removed 2 bases at V and 6 bases at J, with 16 bases between. Germline CDR1 and CDR2: MGHDK and SYGVNS.

This clone has only one observation. The chain carries TRBV5-8 and TRBJ2-4; 9 bases map to TRBD1. The CDR3 spans 16 residues. With V trimmed by 0 bases and J by 7 bases, 8 bases remained unmatched. Germline CDR1 reads SGHTS; CDR2 reads YDEGEE. The CDR3 DNA is TGTGCCAGCAGCTTGGGGGTGGACAGGGGACGTAACATTCAGTACTTC. Its protein product is CASSLGVDRGRNIQYF.

The count of this clone is one. V and J are TRBV7-3 and TRBJ2-7; 15 nucleotides line up with TRBD2. Unmatched junction bases numbered 6, after V lost 5 bases and J lost 7 bases. CDR1 and CDR2 from the germline V gene are SGHTA and FQGTGA. CDR3 size: 15 residues. CDR3 residues: CASSPGTSGRFEQYF. The DNA for the CDR3 is TGTGCCAGCAGCCCCGGGACTAGCGGGAGGTTTGAGCAGTACTTC.

CDR3 in DNA: TGTGCCAGCAGACAGGGGATGGATCAGCCCCAGCATTTT. Translation: CASRQGMDQPQHF. V is TRBV2 and J is TRBJ1-5; 7 nucleotides match TRBD1. Germline V gene sequence: CDR1 SNHLY, CDR2 FYNNEI. V trimming: 6 bases; J trimming: 5 bases; junction bases outside the gene matches: 4. CDR3 size: 13 residues.